This TCR beta chain was found in a study of cytomegalovirus exposure and HLA in healthy donors (dated by TCRdb to about 2017). For the study in its entirety: According to an earlier analysis of several hundred of the donors, 200 million or so T cells yielded 117 million unique TCR beta sequences and about 300 Gb of sequence data. An early release that covered some 640 HLA-typed donors contained about 300 gigabases of sequencing data and 80 million or so unique TCR sequences. Of the roughly 410 genotyped donors, roughly 76% were placed in the genetic ancestry cluster associated with self-reported Caucasian donors. The study was designed to test whether signatures of past pathogen exposure could be identified by cataloging public T cell receptors. Using immunosequencing, the study profiled T cell repertoires from 640 or so subjects and related those repertoires to cytomegalovirus serostatus. A separate validation cohort of 100 to 150 different subjects was used in addition to the approximately 610-subject first cohort. To predict cytomegalovirus infection status, the study brought together high-throughput TCR immunosequencing, statistical association of individual TCRs with disease status, and machine learning. A later analysis re-examined previously published TCR beta repertoires from just over 650 donors and added high-resolution HLA genotyping to investigate patterns of TCR occurrence. Rather than using new phenotypic data, the later analysis identified candidate immune exposures from TCR beta sequences and from how often those sequences occurred across donors. An earlier analysis of 500 to 650 of the donors applied high-throughput TCR beta sequencing to assess whether each TCR beta V gene segment acted as functional or pseudogenic. Donor age, sex, ethnicity and CMV serostatus were compiled together with the repertoire data. A later genetic analysis took genome-wide SNP genotypes for about 55% of the 666 donors and used that subset as a discovery cohort. Every repertoire in the discovery cohort had been generated on one and the same sequencing platform. HLA typing included class I and class II loci at four-digit resolution. The number of donors typed differed by locus, with roughly 629-640 for A, B, C, DRB1 and DQB1, around 520 for DQA1, some 570 for DPA1, and some 440 for DPB1. Five DR-DQ haplotypes were treated as single units for association and clustering because of strong linkage in the cohort. Across approximately 400 genotyped donors of the cohort, an average of about 240,000 unique TCR beta nucleotide sequences per donor were sequenced, and about a sixth of those sequences were non-productive.

V and J are truncated by 6 bases and 10 bases respectively, leaving an intervening sequence of 15 bases. Counted from cysteine to phenylalanine, this CDR3 has 12 amino acids. Only the CDR3 region is kept as DNA, spanning 36 bases read in frame from base 1. According to the germline V gene, CDR1 reads MNHEY and CDR2 reads SVGAGI. The cohort was made up of roughly 670 healthy bone marrow donors. At the time of sampling, every cohort member was nominally healthy, though immune exposures that went unrecorded were likely present. The donor was CMV seropositive and belonged to the group of 250 to 300 seropositive cohort members. A peripheral blood sample was collected from each donor, and TCR beta sequencing was performed on peripheral blood mononuclear cells. Genomic DNA was extracted from the blood cell samples with the Qiagen DNeasy Blood Extraction Kit. This clone was observed once. The clone's antigen remains unknown. Base qualities are not provided; no much larger clone lies one nucleotide away.

Beyond this particular receptor, the publication reports: V-gene and J-gene trimming of TCR beta chains was associated with a missense DCLRE1C variant in a later genetic analysis, and the association was replicated in an independent cohort. A later analysis found that TCR association rates varied across HLA loci, with DRB1 alleles showing the most associated TCRs and HLA-C alleles the fewest. A further reported finding was that TCR beta sequences accurately predicted the HLA-A and HLA-B alleles for most subjects in the first cohort. According to a later analysis, parvovirus B19, influenza, CMV and Epstein-Barr virus appeared linked to several top co-occurrence clusters. In a later genetic analysis, fewer N-insertions in productive TCRs were reported among donors in an Asian-associated ancestry cluster than the roughly 670-donor mean. At a false discovery rate of 0.05, a later analysis linked 16,000 or so TCR beta sequences to specific HLA alleles. According to the authors, the approach could potentially be generalized to other disease states and immunological phenotypes. Cytomegalovirus status was reported to be diagnosed by the classifier with high specificity and sensitivity in both the original and validation cohorts. A later analysis found that HLA-associated TCR beta chains were more clonally expanded and had lower generation probabilities than equally common non-associated chains. HLA typing was unavailable for some donors at each locus, so association tests used only the typed subset. Three of the identified cytomegalovirus-associated TCR beta chains were confirmed in vitro to be specific for cytomegalovirus antigens. A later analysis found that most CMV-associated TCR beta chains appeared HLA-restricted, with HLA associations seemingly driven largely by CMV exposure. A cluster of highly shared sequence variants was judged likely to represent a technical artifact of the sequencing pipeline. The study listed 164 TCR beta chains as associated with cytomegalovirus. Sequencing depth was assumed to be roughly uniform across donors in the presence/absence analyses, though that assumption may not hold. Broadly in line with IMGT annotations, most TCR beta V segments showed up in productive rearrangements about 90% or about 30% of the time in an earlier analysis of 450 to 600 of the donors. Correlated functional status among segregating V segments might reflect linkage disequilibrium, but an unknown experimental factor could not be ruled out. In this cohort, only TCR beta chains were sequenced, and detectable features were limited by the absence of alpha or paired-chain data. While some public TCRs were present in many individuals, most TCR sequences turned up only very rarely across donors. Because the 87-base-pair reads could not distinguish some IMGT-functional V segments, including TRBV6-2 and TRBV6-3, those segments were excluded. Strong co-occurrence of HLA alleles, especially DR and DQ, made assigning TCR associations to individual alleles difficult. Because counts were too low, more than 15 rarely observed V segments, including chromosome 9 orphons, were excluded from the earlier analysis of 587 of the donors. For the cohort, immune exposure information was limited to CMV serostatus.

Libraries were prepared through the immunoSEQ multiplex PCR assay. A mixture of 60 forward primers for TCR Vbeta segments and 13 reverse primers for TCR Jbeta segments was used in the multiplex PCR. The CDR3 region of rearranged TCR beta genes was amplified from genomic DNA by a multiplex PCR assay. The amplified TCR beta libraries were sequenced on the Illumina HiSeq System as 87-base-pair reads. The authors processed their data as follows. A later analysis counted 75 million to 100 million unique TCR beta chains across the 550 to 750 repertoires, and some 11 million of these chains were shared by at least two donors. Raw reads were error-corrected and collapsed into unique sequences by a nearest-neighbor algorithm in which closely related sequences were merged to remove PCR and sequencing errors. V, D and J gene segments were assigned by aligning CDR3 sequences to IMGT reference sequences. For a sequence to be retained, a match of at least six nucleotides to both a V gene segment and a J gene segment was required. Rearrangements were classified as productive when the CDR3 lacked stop codons and remained in frame with V and J, and all other rearrangements were classified as non-productive. Following IMGT convention, CDR3 was defined as the stretch from the second conserved V-encoded cysteine to the conserved J-encoded phenylalanine. The earlier analysis of 587 of the donors excluded sequences that lacked an unambiguous match to a single V gene segment. An earlier analysis of some 610 of the donors called V segments functional above 56.7% productive rearrangements and segregating when the between-donor standard deviation exceeded 5%. A statistical classification framework was developed to diagnose cytomegalovirus status using the catalog of TCR beta chain sequences. In a later analysis, V and J genes were assigned by comparing TCR nucleotide sequences against IMGT/GENE-DB human TR gene sequences. A later analysis assigned CDR3 sequences and most-parsimonious VDJ recombination scenarios with the TCRdist pipeline. A later analysis defined each TCR beta chain by its CDR3 amino acid sequence plus V-gene family, and excluded reads lacking a unique V-gene family. In a later analysis, around 650 highly shared, low-generation-probability nucleotide sequences were removed to address suspected cross-contamination and a sequencing artifact. In a later analysis, a clonal expansion index for each public chain was calculated from normalized within-repertoire ranks of inferred template counts. In a later analysis, generation probabilities were computed with a VDJ recombination model fitted to out-of-frame rearrangements, and the resulting probabilities were checked against IGoR. In a later analysis, hypergeometric tests were used to score TCR-TCR, TCR-HLA and TCR-CMV co-occurrence, with a repertoire-size bias correction applied to TCR pairs. False discovery rates were estimated in a later analysis by permuting HLA or CMV assignments 20 times. In a later analysis, co-occurring TCRs were grouped using DBSCAN, with TCRdist sequence similarity added in when clustering inside HLA-allele-positive subsets. Repertoires with fewer than 30,000 or more than 120,000 public chains were left out of co-occurrence clustering, as were five repertoires with anomalous nucleotide sharing. This is the immuneACCESS table as TCRdb keeps it, with only in-frame sequences that have V and J called. A part of the clones is gone; compared with another copy, unresolved V genes explain less than half, and the rest is unexplained. D and trimming were read from the DNA, whereas the V and J calls and clone size are those reported in that table. The sample table shows over 150,000 clones, and around 80% are seen once. The ten largest account for roughly 13% of the sample.

This TCR was recovered from a man under 40 in good health and CMV-seropositive. The sample was PBMCs. The receptor chain draws on TRBV6-5 and TRBJ1-2, and the D gene may be TRBD1, 6 bases matching. The CDR3 region: CASSQFQGPYTF. The DNA is as follows: TGTGCCAGCAGCCAATTTCAGGGGCCCTACACCTTC.